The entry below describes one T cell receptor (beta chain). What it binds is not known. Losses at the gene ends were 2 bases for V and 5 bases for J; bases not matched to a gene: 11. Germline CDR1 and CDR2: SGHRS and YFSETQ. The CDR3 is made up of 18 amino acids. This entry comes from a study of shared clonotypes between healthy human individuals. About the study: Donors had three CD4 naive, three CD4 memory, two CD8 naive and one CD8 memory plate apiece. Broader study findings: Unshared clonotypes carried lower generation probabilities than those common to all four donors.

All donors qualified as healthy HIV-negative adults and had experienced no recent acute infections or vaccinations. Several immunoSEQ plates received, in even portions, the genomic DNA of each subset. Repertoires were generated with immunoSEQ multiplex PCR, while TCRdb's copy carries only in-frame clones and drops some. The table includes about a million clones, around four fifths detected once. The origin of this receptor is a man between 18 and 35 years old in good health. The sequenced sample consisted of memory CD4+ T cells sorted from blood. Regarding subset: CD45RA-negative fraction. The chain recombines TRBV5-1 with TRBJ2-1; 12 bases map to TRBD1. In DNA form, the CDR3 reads TGCGCCAGCAGCTTCGGGGACAGGGGGCGCGGGTTGGACAATGAGCAGTTCTTC. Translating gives CASSFGDRGRGLDNEQFF.